The clone carrying this T cell receptor beta chain was counted between two and nine times. Its antigen remains unknown. Germline lookup yields CDR1 SGHRS and CDR2 YFSETQ. The CDR3 has 13 residues. This specimen belongs to a study of post-analysis software for immune sequencing data. At the level of the study: Clinical courses comprised relapsing-remitting, secondary progressive and progressive-relapsing multiple sclerosis. Study results and caveats: Compared against controls, patients with multiple sclerosis displayed significantly lower normalized Chao1 diversity. With TRBV5-6, TRBV5-1 and TRBV20-1 included, about five TRBV segments were more frequent in patients than in controls. When the samples were clustered directly with F measure, those that had been prepared in the same batch showed strong co-clustering.

Every TCR beta cDNA library bore unique molecular identifiers. Input of roughly 0.9 to 11 million T cells yielded some 500,000 cDNA molecules. TCRdb re-called the PCR reads with MiXCR, one entry per CDR3 protein. The top ten hold 4.6% of the sample, which has roughly 870,000 distinct CDR3 sequences, roughly 50% seen once. The genes are TRBV5-1 and TRBJ2-4, with D uncertain. The J call may be incorrect, as the DNA end agrees better with TRBJ2-7. The specimen sequenced was blood. This TCR was recovered from a girl aged 10 to 17 with multiple sclerosis. As DNA, the CDR3 is TGCGCCAGCAGCTTGGACAAGTCCTACGAGCAGTACTTC. Translation: CASSLDKSYEQYF.